The 2 T cell receptor beta chains given below trace back to one sample, sequenced in a study of long-term antiretroviral therapy in people with HIV (dated by TCRdb to between 2022 and 2023). The immunoSEQ hsTCRB v3.0 assay was used at survey level resolution for TRB variable region sequencing. TCRdb carries this immuneACCESS record with in-frame sequences only. Its versions omit some clonotypes, under half of them owing to an unresolved V gene in the studies checked, with the rest unexplained. For this sample there are about 32,000 clones; about 82% appear just once. The ten most abundant clones make up 3.5% to 4.5% of the sample. The sample consisted of unsorted PBMCs, taken about 3.3 years after starting antiretroviral therapy. The receptors here all came from a man between 18 and 29 years old with HIV.

The gene calls are TRBV27 and TRBJ2-7; 14 positions match TRBD2. V lost 6 bases and J lost 4; bases outside the gene matches: 5. CDR1 is MNHEY and CDR2 is SMNVEV in the germline V gene (reference sequence). This CDR3 contains 15 residues. CDR3 sequence (DNA): TGTGCCAGCAGGGCAGGGACTAGCGGGAGTTACGAGCAGTACTTC. The encoded protein is CASRAGTSGSYEQYF.

V usage is TRBV7-8 and J usage is TRBJ1-2; D unresolved. CDR1 is SGHVS and CDR2 is FQNEAQ in the germline V gene. This CDR3 is built from 14 residues. The ends were cut back, 1 base at V and 2 bases at J, with 8 bases in the middle. Written as DNA, the CDR3 is TGTGCCAGCAGCTTAGGGGCTAGAAACTATGGCTACACCTTC. It specifies CASSLGARNYGYTF. The full variable domain, in which reference TRBV7-8 and TRBJ1-2 provide the parts outside the CDR3, is GAGVSQSPRYKVAKRGQDVALRCDPISGHVSLFWYQQALGQGPEFLTYFQNEAQLDKSGLPSDRFFAERPEGSVSTLKIQRTQQEDSAVYLCASSLGARNYGYTFGSGTRLTVV.